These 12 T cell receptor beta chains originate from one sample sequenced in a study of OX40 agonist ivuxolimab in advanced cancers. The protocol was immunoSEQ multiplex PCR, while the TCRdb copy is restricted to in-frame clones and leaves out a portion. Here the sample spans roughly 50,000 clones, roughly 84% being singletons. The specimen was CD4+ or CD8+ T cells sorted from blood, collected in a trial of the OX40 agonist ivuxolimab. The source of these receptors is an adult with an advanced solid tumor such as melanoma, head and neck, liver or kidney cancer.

CDR3 amino acids: CASSPGQLNTEAFF. Written as DNA, the CDR3 is TGTGCCAGCTCACCAGGACAGCTGAACACTGAAGCTTTCTTT. J is TRBJ1-1 and V is TRBV18; D perhaps matches TRBD1 (6 bases). Germline CDR1 reads KGHSH; CDR2 reads LQKENI. The CDR3 runs 14 residues. V was clipped by 2 bases and J by 0 bases, with 7 bases between them.

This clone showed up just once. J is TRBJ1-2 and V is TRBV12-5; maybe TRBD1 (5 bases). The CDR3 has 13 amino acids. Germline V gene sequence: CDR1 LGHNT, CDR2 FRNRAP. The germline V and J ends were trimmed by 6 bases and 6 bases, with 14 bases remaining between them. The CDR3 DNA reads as TGTGCTAGTGGACGAGCTGGGACCCATGGCTACACCTTC. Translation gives CASGRAGTHGYTF.

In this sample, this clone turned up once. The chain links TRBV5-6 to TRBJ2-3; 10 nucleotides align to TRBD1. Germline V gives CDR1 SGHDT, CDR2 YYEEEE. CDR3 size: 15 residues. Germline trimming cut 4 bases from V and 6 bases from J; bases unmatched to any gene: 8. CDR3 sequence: CASSPWTGGGDTQYF. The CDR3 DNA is TGTGCCAGCAGCCCGTGGACAGGGGGTGGGGATACGCAGTATTTT.

The CDR3 coding sequence is TGTGCCAGTAGTATAGGGGATTATGGAGATACGCAGTATTTT. Translation gives CASSIGDYGDTQYF. This rearrangement joins TRBV19 to TRBJ2-3; no firm D call. The CDR3 length is 14 residues. Trimming removed 1 base from V and 5 bases from J, with 10 bases in between. The germline V gene has CDR1 LNHDA and CDR2 SQIVND (reference sequence).

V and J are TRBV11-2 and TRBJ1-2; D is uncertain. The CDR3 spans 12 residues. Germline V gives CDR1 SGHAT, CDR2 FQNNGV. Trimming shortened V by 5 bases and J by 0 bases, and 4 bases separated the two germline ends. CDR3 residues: CASSLTNYGYTF. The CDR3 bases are TGTGCCAGCAGCCTTACTAACTATGGCTACACCTTC. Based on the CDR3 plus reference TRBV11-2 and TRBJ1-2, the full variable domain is EAGVAQSPRYKIIEKRQSVAFWCNPISGHATLYWYQQILGQGPKLLIQFQNNGVVDDSQLPKDRFSAERLKGVDSTLKIQPAKLEDSAVYLCASSLTNYGYTFGSGTRLTVV.

CDR3 sequence (DNA): TGCAGCGTCCGACCCGGGACCTCCTACGAGCAGTACTTC. Translation: CSVRPGTSYEQYF. The V call is TRBV29-1, the J call TRBJ2-7; D assignment may be TRBD1 or TRBD2 (5 bases each). The germline V gene encodes CDR1 SQVTM and CDR2 ANQGSEA. Trimming stripped 6 bases from V and 0 bases from J, with 12 bases between. CDR3 size: 13 residues.

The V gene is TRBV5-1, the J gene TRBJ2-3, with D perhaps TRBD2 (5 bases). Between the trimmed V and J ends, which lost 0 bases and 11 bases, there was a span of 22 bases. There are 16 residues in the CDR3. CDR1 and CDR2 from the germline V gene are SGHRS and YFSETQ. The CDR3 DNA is TGCGCCAGCAGCTTGGTGGGGAGCGGAAAAAACGGAGTGCAGTATTTT. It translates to CASSLVGSGKNGVQYF.

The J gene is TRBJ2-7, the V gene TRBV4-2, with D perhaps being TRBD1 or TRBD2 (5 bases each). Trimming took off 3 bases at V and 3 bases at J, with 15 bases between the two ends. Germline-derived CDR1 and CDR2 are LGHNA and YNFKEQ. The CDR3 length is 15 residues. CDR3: CASSQETGRRYEQYF. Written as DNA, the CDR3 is TGTGCCAGCAGCCAGGAAACGGGACGGCGCTACGAGCAGTACTTC.

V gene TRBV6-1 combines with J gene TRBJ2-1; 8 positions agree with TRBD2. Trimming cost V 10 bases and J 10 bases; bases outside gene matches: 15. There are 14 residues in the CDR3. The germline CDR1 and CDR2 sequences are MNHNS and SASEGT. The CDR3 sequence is CATRAGLGIREQFF. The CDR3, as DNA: TGTGCCACCCGTGCGGGACTAGGAATTAGGGAGCAGTTCTTC.

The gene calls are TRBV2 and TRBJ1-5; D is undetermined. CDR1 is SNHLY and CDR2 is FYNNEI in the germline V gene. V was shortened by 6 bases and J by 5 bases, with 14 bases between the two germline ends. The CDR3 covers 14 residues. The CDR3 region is CASSDGSYDQPQHF. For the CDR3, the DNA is TGTGCCAGCAGCGACGGGTCTTACGATCAGCCCCAGCATTTT.

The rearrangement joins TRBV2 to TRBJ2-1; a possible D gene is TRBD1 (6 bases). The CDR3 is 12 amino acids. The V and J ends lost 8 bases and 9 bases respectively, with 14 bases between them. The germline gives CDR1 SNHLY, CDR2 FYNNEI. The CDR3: CASRWGPGEQFF. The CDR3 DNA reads TGTGCCAGCCGGTGGGGGCCAGGTGAGCAGTTCTTC.

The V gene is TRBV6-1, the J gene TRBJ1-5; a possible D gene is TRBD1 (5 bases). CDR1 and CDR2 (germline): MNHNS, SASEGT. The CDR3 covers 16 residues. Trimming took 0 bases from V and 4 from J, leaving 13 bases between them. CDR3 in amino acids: CASSEARSGNNQPQHF. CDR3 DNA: TGTGCCAGCAGTGAAGCGCGGTCAGGGAATAATCAGCCCCAGCATTTT.